This T cell receptor (beta chain) was retrieved from a study of radiation and T cells in renal cell carcinoma. The time point: baseline pretreatment blood. Regarding treatment: 15 Gy SBRT to primary tumor, nephrectomy 4 weeks later. CDR1 and CDR2 (germline): MNHNS, SASEGT. CDR3 length: 11 amino acids. Trimming removed 6 bases at V and 8 bases at J, with 7 bases between. Sequencing was performed with immunoSEQ multiplex PCR; in TCRdb, only in-frame clones are kept and a portion is missing. The sample has 100,000 or so clones, 65% to 90% seen once; the top ten hold roughly 8%. The material sequenced was blood, taken from a patient whose treatment included radiotherapy and nephrectomy. The TCR originated in a man in his fifties with renal cell carcinoma. The genes are TRBV6-1 and TRBJ1-4; D possibly corresponds to TRBD1 (6 bases). As DNA, the CDR3 is TGTGCCAGCAGACAGGGAGAAAAACTGTTTTTT. The encoded protein is CASRQGEKLFF.